The text below deals with one T cell receptor (beta chain). The data are from a study of blood T cell repertoires in COVID-19. Per the original data handling: Nucleated cell counts were estimated from reference gene primer amplification. Here immunoSEQ multiplex PCR was the method, and the copy in TCRdb shows in-frame clones only, minus some. V and J calls and clone size come straight from that table; D and trimming were deduced from the DNA. The sample contains hundreds of thousands of clones, 85% to 90% of which appear only once. The CDR3 covers 19 residues. The V segment lost 0 bases and the J segment 2 bases; nucleotides outside the gene matches: 8. Looked up from germline, CDR1 is SGDLS and CDR2 is YYNGEE.

The clonotype comes from a woman aged 40 to 50 who had recovered from COVID-19. This rearrangement joins TRBV9 to TRBJ2-6, with 10 bases fitting TRBD1. The sample taken for sequencing was peripheral blood. Here the CDR3 DNA reads TGTGCCAGCAGCGTAGGCCCGGGGGACAGGGGCGCTGGGGCCAACGTCCTGACTTTC. It codes for CASSVGPGDRGAGANVLTF.